The 10 T cell receptor beta chains listed next were all sequenced from one sample in a study of T cells in Graves' hyperthyroidism and ophthalmopathy. RNA transcripts were the template for amplifying TCR beta CDR3 regions. Using the HTBI primer set, a first-round RT-PCR was run on the TCR CDR3. TCRdb called the multiplex PCR reads again in MiXCR, with one record for every CDR3 protein. The sample includes about 640,000 distinct CDR3 sequences, around 20% of them seen just once. Input material: blood. These receptor sequences come from a young man with Graves' ophthalmopathy.

The V call is TRBV5-1, the J call TRBJ1-2, with 8 nucleotides matching TRBD1. The CDR3 extends over 14 amino acids. The junction had 10 bases not matched to a gene; V was cut back by 4 bases and J by 8 bases. The germline gives CDR1 SGHRS, CDR2 YFSETQ. CDR3 region: CASSVSTGARGYTF. The CDR3 region has the DNA TGCGCCAGCAGCGTTTCGACAGGGGCGCGCGGCTACACCTTC.

This sequence joins TRBV11-3 and TRBJ2-7; D ambiguous. The CDR3 length is 15 residues. V lost 0 bases and J lost 4, with 13 bases in between. Germline CDR1 is SGHNT and CDR2 is YENEEA. This chain's CDR3 is CASSLDWHPYYEQYF. Written as DNA, the CDR3 is TGTGCCAGCAGCTTAGATTGGCACCCCTATTACGAGCAGTACTTC.

The chain employs TRBV4-2 and TRBJ1-1; 8 nucleotides agree with TRBD1. This CDR3 has 14 residues. The V gene's germline CDR1 is LGHNA and CDR2 YNFKEQ. J gave up 6 bases and V 3 bases, and 6 bases lay outside the gene matches. The CDR3 sequence is CASSQEDRDAEAFF. CDR3 in DNA: TGTGCCAGCAGCCAGGAGGACAGGGATGCTGAAGCTTTCTTT.

This clonotype was observed many times. The V call is TRBV13, the J call TRBJ2-7; TRBD1 aligns across 8 bases. The CDR3 runs to 14 residues. Trimming cost V 6 bases and J 2 bases; bases outside gene matches: 6. Germline assignment: CDR1 PRHDT and CDR2 FYEKMQ (reference sequence). Written as DNA, the CDR3 is TGTGCCAGCAGGGGGACAGGCAGGGCCTACGAGCAGTACTTC. This encodes CASRGTGRAYEQYF.

The V gene is TRBV20-1, the J gene TRBJ1-5, with D tentatively TRBD1 (5 bases). The CDR3 has 13 residues. Trimming cost V 6 bases and J 4 bases, with 13 bases left between them. CDR1 is DFQATT, CDR2 SNEGSKA, per germline (reference sequence). The CDR3: CSAKKGVNQPQHF. DNA for the CDR3: TGCAGTGCAAAGAAAGGGGTTAATCAGCCCCAGCATTTT.

This clonotype was detected only a few times. The rearrangement links TRBV6-1 to TRBJ2-3; D is perhaps TRBD2 (5 bases). The germline V gene has CDR1 MNHNS and CDR2 SASEGT. The ends were cut back, 5 bases at V and 4 bases at J, with 10 bases in the middle. The CDR3 covers 13 residues. The CDR3 region has the DNA TGTGCCAGCAGTTGGCTAGCTGCAGATACGCAGTATTTT. As protein: CASSWLAADTQYF.

This clonotype has just a few counts. The gene calls are TRBV9 and TRBJ2-5; the match to TRBD1 covers 7 bases. The CDR3 runs to 16 residues. V trimming: 2 bases; J trimming: 2 bases; junction bases outside the gene matches: 9. Per the germline V gene, CDR1 is SGDLS and CDR2 is YYNGEE. The CDR3 is CASSVAPGTAQETQYF. The DNA for the CDR3 is TGTGCCAGCAGCGTGGCCCCCGGGACAGCGCAAGAGACCCAGTACTTC.

The chain combines TRBV6-1 with TRBJ2-5; possibly TRBD2 for D (6 bases). CDR1 MNHNS and CDR2 SASEGT come from the germline V gene. The CDR3 length is 11 residues. Trimming took 7 bases from V and 7 from J, leaving 10 bases between them. CDR3 sequence: CASTVGGTQYF. For the CDR3, the DNA is TGTGCCAGCACGGTGGGAGGGACCCAGTACTTC.

This clonotype was seen at least ten times. This rearrangement joins TRBV30 to TRBJ1-1, with D hard to call. The V end was cut by 3 bases, the J end by 7 bases, with 9 bases between. The CDR3 runs 11 residues. Germline CDR1 and CDR2: GTSNPN and SVGIG (reference sequence). The CDR3 sequence: CAWRVQVEAFF. CDR3 nucleotide sequence: TGTGCCTGGAGAGTTCAGGTTGAAGCTTTCTTT.

This clonotype was counted a few times. The chain joins TRBV29-1 to TRBJ1-1; D is unresolved. There are 14 residues in the CDR3. Germline-derived CDR1 and CDR2 are SQVTM and ANQGSEA. Trimming shortened V by 4 bases and J by 3 bases, and 15 bases separated the two germline ends. The CDR3, as DNA: TGCAGCGTTGGGGCTACAGACAAATACACTGAAGCTTTCTTT. It translates to CSVGATDKYTEAFF.